These 27 T cell receptor beta chains were sequenced from one sample in a study of T cell changes during pregnancy in multiple sclerosis. Some clones are missing from TCRdb's copy, which holds only in-frame ones; the method was immunoSEQ multiplex PCR. The table has about 110,000 clones, roughly 90% seen once; the top ten hold around 0.8%. This specimen consisted of peripheral blood, obtained in the third trimester of pregnancy. Source of these receptors: a female donor in good health, enrolled as a control in a pregnancy study.

V gene TRBV5-4 combines with J gene TRBJ1-4; 7 bases map to TRBD1. The CDR3 length is 17 residues. CDR1 is SGHNT, CDR2 YYREEE, per germline (reference sequence). Germline trimming cut 4 bases from V and 6 bases from J; bases unmatched to any gene: 15. In nucleotides, the CDR3 is TGTGCCAGCAGCGCCCGGGACAGAGTAGGACCCCATGAAAAACTGTTTTTT. It specifies CASSARDRVGPHEKLFF.

V and J are TRBV9 and TRBJ1-1; no reliable D call. The CDR3 covers 13 residues. CDR1 SGDLS and CDR2 YYNGEE come from the germline V gene. The V and J ends lost 0 bases and 4 bases respectively, with 7 bases between them. CDR3 residues: CASSVDRVTEAFF. CDR3 coding DNA: TGTGCCAGCAGCGTAGACCGGGTCACTGAAGCTTTCTTT.

This rearrangement joins TRBV4-3 to TRBJ2-5, with TRBD2 identical over 7 bases. V lost 4 bases and J lost 0; bases outside the gene matches: 5. This CDR3 spans 15 amino acids. The V gene's germline CDR1 is LGHNA and CDR2 YSLEER. CDR3 amino acids: CASSRSGAYQETQYF. The CDR3 DNA follows: TGCGCCAGCAGCCGCAGCGGGGCGTACCAAGAGACCCAGTACTTC.

This chain links TRBV6-1 with TRBJ2-1; 7 positions match TRBD1. Germline loops: CDR1 MNHNS, CDR2 SASEGT. This CDR3 has 16 amino acids. Germline trimming cut 2 bases from V and 2 bases from J; bases unmatched to any gene: 6. CDR3 loop: CASSERTGDPYNEQFF. CDR3 nucleotide sequence: TGTGCCAGCAGTGAAAGGACAGGTGATCCCTACAATGAGCAGTTCTTC.

The chain couples TRBV7-9 to TRBJ1-2; D ambiguous. CDR3 length equals 14 residues. Germline V gives CDR1 SEHNR, CDR2 FQNEAQ (reference sequence). The V end lost 5 bases, the J end lost 4 bases, and 14 bases lay between the germline ends. The DNA for the CDR3 is TGTGCCAGCAGCATTGTTCCCAGCGGCTATGGCTACACCTTC. It specifies CASSIVPSGYGYTF. The full variable domain, in which reference TRBV7-9 and TRBJ1-2 provide the parts outside the CDR3, is DTGVSQNPRHKITKRGQNVTFRCDPISEHNRLYWYRQTLGQGPEFLTYFQNEAQLEKSRLLSDRFSAERPKGSFSTLEIQRTEQGDSAMYLCASSIVPSGYGYTFGSGTRLTVV.

The genes are TRBV30 and TRBJ2-7, with TRBD1 matching over 10 bases. The CDR3 loop spans 16 amino acids. Losses at the gene ends were 1 base for V and 6 bases for J; bases not matched to a gene: 12. Germline CDR1 and CDR2: GTSNPN and SVGIG (reference sequence). CDR3 sequence reads: CAWSGIGDRGLGEQYF. CDR3 in DNA: TGTGCCTGGAGTGGTATAGGAGACAGGGGGCTTGGCGAGCAGTACTTC.

The J gene is TRBJ2-5, the V gene TRBV7-3; 9 bases agree with TRBD2. The CDR3 has 16 residues. V was pared by 1 base and J by 2 bases, with 5 bases of the junction left unmatched. CDR1 is SGHTA, CDR2 FQGTGA, per germline. CDR3 region: CASSLNSAGGQETQYF. The CDR3 bases are TGTGCCAGCAGCTTAAATTCCGCGGGGGGGCAAGAGACCCAGTACTTC.

Notes on this clone: The same CDR3 arises from other DNA sequences in this sample as well. The J gene is TRBJ2-3, the V gene TRBV5-1; D call uncertain. This CDR3 has 14 amino acids. V gave up 0 bases and J gave up 2 bases, with 7 bases separating them. Per the germline V gene, CDR1 is SGHRS and CDR2 is YFSETQ. CDR3 loop: CASSLGQDTDTQYF. The CDR3 DNA reads TGCGCCAGCAGCTTGGGTCAGGACACAGATACGCAGTATTTT.

This rearrangement joins TRBV29-1 to TRBJ1-2; D gene ambiguous. Deletions cut 7 bases from V and 6 bases from J, with 12 bases between. Germline assignment: CDR1 SQVTM and CDR2 ANQGSEA. The CDR3 has 11 residues. The CDR3 coding sequence is TGCAGCGCCGCTGGTGGCCATGGCTACACCTTC. This sequence encodes CSAAGGHGYTF.

This clone appeared many times. The rearrangement links TRBV4-2 to TRBJ1-1; the match to TRBD1 covers 8 bases. Germline CDR1 is LGHNA and CDR2 is YNFKEQ. With 0 bases clipped from V and 4 bases from J, the junction kept 7 bases outside the gene matches. The CDR3 sequence is 16 residues long. In nucleotides, the CDR3 is TGTGCCAGCAGCCAAGATAGTCCAGGGGGCATCACTGAAGCTTTCTTT. This encodes CASSQDSPGGITEAFF.

The V call is TRBV7-6, the J call TRBJ1-6; no clear D. Germline V CDR1 and CDR2: SGHVS, FNYEAQ. The CDR3 loop spans 14 amino acids. V lost 1 base to trimming and J lost 6 bases, with 7 bases between them. CDR3 sequence (DNA): TGTGCCAGCAGCTTAGGCGTAGCTAATTCACCCCTCCACTTT. Residues: CASSLGVANSPLHF. The whole variable domain, remainder taken from reference TRBV7-6 and TRBJ1-6, is GAGVSQSPRYKVTKRGQDVALRCDPISGHVSLYWYRQALGQGPEFLTYFNYEAQQDKSGLPNDRFSAERPEGSISTLTIQRTEQRDSAMYRCASSLGVANSPLHFGNGTRLTVT.

As regards this clone: Sequence at one end of the junction differs from germline and may be a read error. The V gene is TRBV18, the J gene TRBJ1-6; no reliable D call. The CDR3 length is 15 residues. Germline assignment: CDR1 KGHSH and CDR2 LQKENI. CDR3 sequence (DNA): TGTGCCAGCTCGCCACAGAGCTCCTATAATTCACCCCTCCACTTT. Translation gives CASSPQSSYNSPLHF.

The genes are TRBV13 and TRBJ1-1; the D is unclear. The germline V gene has CDR1 PRHDT and CDR2 FYEKMQ (reference sequence). The CDR3 totals 14 residues. The V end was cut by 8 bases, the J end by 0 bases, with 13 bases between. Here the CDR3 DNA reads TGTGCCAGCCGCCCCCCAAGCATGAACACTGAAGCTTTCTTT. Residues: CASRPPSMNTEAFF.

This chain joins TRBV4-1 and TRBJ1-4; D is uncertain. The CDR3 length is 12 residues. Germline V lookup: CDR1 MGHRA, CDR2 YSYEKL. Trimming left V 8 bases short and J 4 bases short, with 8 bases between. Here the CDR3 DNA reads TGCGCCAGCGGCAAACGTAATGAAAAACTGTTTTTT. It translates to CASGKRNEKLFF.

The rearrangement joins TRBV19 to TRBJ1-6, with D possibly matching TRBD1 (6 bases). Germline CDR1 is LNHDA and CDR2 is SQIVND (reference sequence). V lost 3 bases to trimming and J lost 6 bases, with 12 bases between them. The CDR3 sequence is 15 residues long. CDR3 bases: TGTGCCAGTAGTATTGGCCAGGGGCTTAATTCACCCCTCCACTTT. This codes for CASSIGQGLNSPLHF. Based on the CDR3 plus reference TRBV19 and TRBJ1-6, the full variable domain is DGGITQSPKYLFRKEGQNVTLSCEQNLNHDAMYWYRQDPGQGLRLIYYSQIVNDFQKGDIAEGYSVSREKKESFPLTVTSAQKNPTAFYLCASSIGQGLNSPLHFGNGTRLTVT.

The CDR3 spells CASSAQGAGNQPQHF. Here the CDR3 DNA reads TGTGCCAGCAGCGCCCAGGGGGCTGGCAATCAGCCCCAGCATTTT. The rearrangement uses TRBV9 and TRBJ1-5; 8 bases align to TRBD1. Germline V gene sequence: CDR1 SGDLS, CDR2 YYNGEE. V gave up 3 bases and J gave up 2 bases; unmatched junction bases: 4. The CDR3 spans 15 residues.

The J gene is TRBJ2-7, the V gene TRBV9; 9 bases line up with TRBD1. This CDR3 region has 15 residues. Germline trimming cut 4 bases from V and 2 bases from J; bases unmatched to any gene: 7. Germline CDR1 and CDR2: SGDLS and YYNGEE. The CDR3 sequence: CASSPGTGRPYEQYF. The CDR3 region has the DNA TGTGCCAGCAGCCCAGGGACAGGGCGCCCCTACGAGCAGTACTTC.

The chain recombines TRBV6-6 with TRBJ1-2; possible D gene TRBD1, 5 bases. CDR1 and CDR2 (germline): MNHNY, SVGAGI (reference sequence). The V gene lost 8 bases and the J gene lost 4 bases, with 17 bases spanning the gap. The CDR3 runs to 14 residues. CDR3 in DNA: TGTGCCAGCGGGGCTGACAGTTCATTCTATGGCTACACCTTC. Translated: CASGADSSFYGYTF.

V and J are TRBV5-1 and TRBJ2-1; the D gene is possibly TRBD2 (6 bases). Trimming removed 5 bases from V and 2 bases from J, with 17 bases in between. The CDR3 consists of 16 residues. Germline V gene sequence: CDR1 SGHRS, CDR2 YFSETQ. The CDR3 protein is CASRPMEGRPYNEQFF. In DNA, the CDR3 is TGCGCCAGCAGACCAATGGAGGGAAGACCCTACAATGAGCAGTTCTTC.

The chain is built from TRBV7-8 and TRBJ1-2; 9 nucleotides agree with TRBD1. This CDR3 has 15 residues. Losses at the gene ends were 4 bases for V and 2 bases for J; bases not matched to a gene: 5. From germline, CDR1 is SGHVS and CDR2 FQNEAQ. CDR3 DNA sequence: TGTGCCAGCAGCTGGGGGACAGGGTGGAACTATGGCTACACCTTC. This translates into CASSWGTGWNYGYTF.

A single count supports this clone. The chain employs TRBV5-1 and TRBJ2-7; D is undetermined. The CDR3 length is 13 residues. Germline lookup yields CDR1 SGHRS and CDR2 YFSETQ. V was trimmed by 1 base and J by 5 bases, leaving 10 bases between them. CDR3 DNA: TGCGCCAGCAGCTTGCTAGTATCCGACGAGCAGTACTTC. It encodes CASSLLVSDEQYF.

This clone appeared a single time. J is TRBJ2-7 and V is TRBV2, with 9 positions matching TRBD1. The CDR3 contains 15 residues. With 1 base clipped from V and 3 bases from J, the junction kept 4 bases outside the gene matches. Germline CDR1 and CDR2: SNHLY and FYNNEI. DNA of the CDR3: TGTGCCAGCAGTGAAGAGGGACAGGGTTTCTACGAGCAGTACTTC. Residues: CASSEEGQGFYEQYF.

V is TRBV6-5 and J is TRBJ1-2, with D hard to call. The CDR3 has 14 amino acids. Germline V gene sequence: CDR1 MNHEY, CDR2 SVGAGI. Trimming pared 4 bases from V and 8 bases from J, leaving 17 bases between. CDR3 DNA: TGTGCCAGCAGTTCCACTGACGGGGTAGGGGGCTACACCTTC. Residues: CASSSTDGVGGYTF.

CDR3: CASSLFRRAATGELFF. CDR3 coding DNA: TGTGCCAGCAGCTTATTTCGCAGGGCTGCCACCGGGGAGCTGTTTTTT. The chain employs TRBV7-2 and TRBJ2-2; D possibly corresponds to TRBD1 (5 bases). V lost 2 bases and J lost 4, with 14 bases in between. Germline values: CDR1 SGHTA, CDR2 FQGNSA. There are 16 residues in the CDR3.

The V call is TRBV4-2, the J call TRBJ2-5, with 11 positions matching TRBD2. V dropped 0 bases and J dropped 4; count of bases not matched to a gene: 7. In germline, CDR1 is LGHNA, CDR2 YNFKEQ. CDR3 length: 17 residues. CDR3 in amino acids: CASSQDLASGRRETQYF. The CDR3 DNA sequence: TGTGCCAGCAGCCAAGATCTGGCTAGCGGGAGGAGAGAGACCCAGTACTTC.

The chain links TRBV30 to TRBJ1-2, with TRBD1 as a possible D gene (6 bases). In germline, CDR1 is GTSNPN, CDR2 SVGIG (reference sequence). The CDR3 spans 12 residues. Trimming removed 1 base from V and 4 bases from J, with 7 bases in between. The CDR3 DNA reads as TGTGCCTGGAGTGGGACAGCCTATGGCTACACCTTC. It yields the protein CAWSGTAYGYTF.

This sequence joins TRBV4-3 and TRBJ1-5; D gene ambiguous. Trimming cost V 0 bases and J 3 bases, with 9 bases left between them. The CDR3 loop spans 15 amino acids. The germline V gene has CDR1 LGHNA and CDR2 YSLEER. In nucleotides, the CDR3 is TGCGCCAGCAGCCAAGATCGGAGCCCCAATCAGCCCCAGCATTTT. Protein sequence: CASSQDRSPNQPQHF.